This is a list of T cell receptor beta chains from one sample in a study of shared clonotypes between healthy human individuals. Profiled with immunoSEQ multiplex PCR; TCRdb holds only in-frame clones, not every one. Here the sample spans 2 million to 3 million clones, roughly 93% being singletons. Sequenced material: naive CD4+ T cells from PBMCs. These receptor sequences come from a man between 18 and 35 years old in good health. Some clones in this sample may be carry-over from other donors' samples. Both conserved end residues are trimmed from each CDR3. Each record gives: V gene, J gene, CDR3 protein.

V gene: TRBV19
J gene: TRBJ2-1
CDR3 protein: ASSISDIGLNEQF

V gene: TRBV7-9
J gene: TRBJ1-5
CDR3 protein: ASSLAGGQNQPQH

V gene: TRBV27
J gene: TRBJ2-1
CDR3 protein: ASSPRVYNEQF

V gene: TRBV9
J gene: TRBJ2-1
CDR3 protein: ASSVERGLDEQF

V gene: TRBV5-4
J gene: TRBJ2-6
CDR3 protein: ASSLAGARSGANVLT

V gene: TRBV29-1
J gene: TRBJ2-1
CDR3 protein: SVVEVASYNEQF

V gene: TRBV18
J gene: TRBJ1-1
CDR3 protein: ASSPPSRMNTEAF

V gene: TRBV5-1
J gene: TRBJ1-3
CDR3 protein: ASSLDPSGPGNTIY

V gene: TRBV4-3
J gene: TRBJ1-3
CDR3 protein: ASSPRVRDNGNTIY

V gene: TRBV5-1
J gene: TRBJ1-2
CDR3 protein: ASSLVQGTDLGYT

V gene: TRBV19
J gene: TRBJ2-7
CDR3 protein: ASSITSGRSYEQY

V gene: TRBV7-3
J gene: TRBJ1-1
CDR3 protein: ASSLIGGNTEAF

V gene: TRBV7-2
J gene: TRBJ1-2
CDR3 protein: ASSLRGSYGYT

V gene: TRBV6-5
J gene: TRBJ1-4
CDR3 protein: ASSSGTPKKLF

V gene: TRBV28
J gene: TRBJ2-7
CDR3 protein: ASSYPGTGVNEQY

V gene: TRBV2
J gene: TRBJ1-2
CDR3 protein: ASSSRGAGGYGYT

V gene: TRBV6-5
J gene: TRBJ2-7
CDR3 protein: ASSLRPLDEQY

V gene: TRBV11-2
J gene: TRBJ2-3
CDR3 protein: ASSSGRARGTDTQY

V gene: TRBV5-1
J gene: TRBJ2-1
CDR3 protein: ASSSGTLIYNEQF

V gene: TRBV4-3
J gene: TRBJ2-6
CDR3 protein: ASSLRAGFSGANVLT

V gene: TRBV7-3
J gene: TRBJ2-1
CDR3 protein: ASSLTRISEQF

V gene: TRBV7-9
J gene: TRBJ2-7
CDR3 protein: ASSFTTGQSYEQY

V gene: TRBV2
J gene: TRBJ2-7
CDR3 protein: ASIGLAGAPYEQY

V gene: TRBV5-1
J gene: TRBJ2-7
CDR3 protein: ASSSSDVTYEQY

V gene: TRBV18
J gene: TRBJ2-5
CDR3 protein: ASSPLGETQY

V gene: TRBV7-9
J gene: TRBJ2-1
CDR3 protein: ASSFHYNEQF

V gene: TRBV6-1
J gene: TRBJ2-1
CDR3 protein: ASSRTDPYNEQF

V gene: TRBV7-2
J gene: TRBJ2-5
CDR3 protein: ASSLRSGSGETQY

V gene: TRBV7-9
J gene: TRBJ1-1
CDR3 protein: ASSLVENTEAF

V gene: TRBV6-5
J gene: .
CDR3 protein: ASRARRESYEQY

V gene: TRBV7-3
J gene: TRBJ1-6
CDR3 protein: ASSLRQQTPLH

V gene: TRBV7-2
J gene: TRBJ2-7
CDR3 protein: ASRSGAQTNYEQY

V gene: TRBV7-3
J gene: TRBJ2-1
CDR3 protein: ASSWDRLNEQF

V gene: TRBV18
J gene: TRBJ2-7
CDR3 protein: ASSPDRGKYEQY

V gene: TRBV5-1
J gene: TRBJ2-5
CDR3 protein: ASSPQLGLAGGETQY

V gene: TRBV18
J gene: TRBJ1-1
CDR3 protein: ASSPLLSHRATGNTEAF

V gene: TRBV5-1
J gene: TRBJ2-3
CDR3 protein: ASSREDPSSTDTQY

V gene: TRBV5-1
J gene: TRBJ1-5
CDR3 protein: ASSLEGDYSNQPQH

V gene: TRBV4-1
J gene: TRBJ1-1
CDR3 protein: ASSLRSADTEAF

V gene: TRBV2
J gene: TRBJ2-1
CDR3 protein: ASSERGGGYNEQF

V gene: TRBV6-5
J gene: TRBJ2-2
CDR3 protein: ASSYLRGLGSGELF

V gene: TRBV5-1
J gene: TRBJ1-3
CDR3 protein: ASSTKGASGNTIY

V gene: TRBV5-1
J gene: TRBJ2-3
CDR3 protein: ASSLVAGAGGDTQY

V gene: TRBV28
J gene: TRBJ1-1
CDR3 protein: ASSTRTEAF

V gene: TRBV5-8
J gene: TRBJ1-2
CDR3 protein: ASSLRTAHYGYT

V gene: TRBV7-9
J gene: TRBJ1-3
CDR3 protein: ASSLLGQGGNTIY

V gene: TRBV28
J gene: TRBJ2-2
CDR3 protein: ASSPPTGGGTGELF

V gene: TRBV19
J gene: TRBJ2-5
CDR3 protein: ASSISRSETQY

V gene: TRBV18
J gene: TRBJ1-1
CDR3 protein: ASSPGQGVATEAF